This is a list of T cell receptor beta chains from one sample in a study of read filtering for tumor transcriptome and immune sequencing. TCRdb reprocessed the reads via MiXCR and lists one record per CDR3 protein. The sample holds 100,000 to 150,000 distinct CDR3 sequences, 10% to 15% seen once. Source material: a population of CD138-negative cells sorted from bone marrow. These receptors originate from a donor aged 40 or older with multiple myeloma. CDR3s include the opening cysteine and the closing phenylalanine or tryptophan. Fields, in order: CDR3 protein, CDR3 DNA, clone size, J gene, V gene, D gene. A D gene is named only where the DNA matches it firmly. Clone size, where shown, is once, few, many, or a class for clones that have expanded.

CSVKVSGTDQLAAFF TGCAGCGTTAAAGTCTCGGGGACAGACCAACTGGCGGCTTTCTTT . TRBJ1-1 TRBV29-1 TRBD1
CASSPRGGALGEQYF TGTGCCAGCAGCCCTCGAGGGGGAGCCTTAGGGGAGCAGTACTTC . TRBJ2-7 TRBV11-2 .
CSAKKREGPETQYF TGCAGTGCTAAGAAGCGGGAGGGCCCGGAGACCCAGTACTTC few TRBJ2-5 TRBV20-1 TRBD2
CASSLRVLADTGELFF TGCGCCAGCAGCTTGAGGGTTCTAGCGGATACCGGGGAGCTGTTTTTT many TRBJ2-2 TRBV5-1 TRBD2
CAWTGGGERYEQYF TGTGCCTGGACTGGGGGCGGGGAAAGGTACGAGCAGTACTTC many TRBJ2-7 TRBV30 .
CASSMMEMGNQPQHF TGTGCCAGTAGTATGATGGAGATGGGTAATCAGCCCCAGCATTTT many TRBJ1-5 TRBV19 .
CSVVGRSSTDTQYF TGCAGCGTTGTTGGGCGGTCTAGCACAGATACGCAGTATTTT many TRBJ2-3 TRBV29-1 .
CATGETSLSSDTQYF TGCGCCACCGGAGAGACTAGCCTTTCGTCAGATACGCAGTATTTT few TRBJ2-3 TRBV5-1 TRBD2
CASSQDTGPRGTQYF TGTGCCAGCAGCCAAGACACTGGCCCCCGTGGGACCCAGTACTTC . TRBJ2-5 TRBV3-1 .
CASSQDVQGSMFREQFF TGTGCCAGCAGCCAAGATGTCCAGGGTTCTATGTTCCGCGAGCAGTTCTTC many TRBJ2-1 TRBV3-1 .
CASSLWAGELFF TGTGCCAGCAGCTTGTGGGCCGGGGAGCTGTTTTTT few TRBJ2-2 TRBV7-2 .
CASSLQGATRDTQYF TGTGCCAGCAGCCTACAGGGGGCGACCCGAGATACGCAGTATTTT many TRBJ2-3 TRBV3-1 TRBD1
CASSTSSGGQETQYF TGTGCCAGCAGCACATCTAGCGGGGGACAAGAGACCCAGTACTTC many TRBJ2-5 TRBV13 TRBD2
CASRLPSGTEDTQYF TGTGCAAGTCGCTTACCTAGCGGGACAGAAGATACGCAGTATTTT few TRBJ2-3 TRBV12-2 .
CASTLTTPSYEQYF TGTGCCAGCACCCTAACGACACCCTCCTACGAGCAGTACTTC . TRBJ2-7 TRBV28 .
CASSPWTGRTTEAFF TGTGCCAGCAGCCCTTGGACAGGGCGGACCACTGAAGCTTTCTTT many TRBJ1-1 TRBV6-5 TRBD1
CASSDNQAAEETQYF TGTGCCAGCAGTGATAACCAGGCCGCGGAAGAGACCCAGTACTTC many TRBJ2-5 TRBV2 .
CASSPPGQGLDTQYF TGCGCCAGCAGCCCTCCGGGACAGGGACTAGATACGCAGTATTTT . TRBJ2-3 TRBV5-1 TRBD1
CASSKLAGNTDTQYF TGTGCCAGCAGTAAACTAGCGGGGAACACAGATACGCAGTATTTT many TRBJ2-3 TRBV6-5 TRBD2
CSVRRQLDEKLFF TGCAGCGTTAGAAGACAGTTGGATGAAAAACTGTTTTTT many TRBJ1-4 TRBV29-1 .
CASSDRTRGKETQYF TGTGCCAGCAGTGACCGGACACGGGGGAAAGAGACCCAGTACTTC few TRBJ2-5 TRBV6-1 .
CASSLKQGATDTQYF TGCGCCAGCAGCTTGAAGCAGGGGGCTACAGATACGCAGTATTTT . TRBJ2-3 TRBV5-1 TRBD1